One sample yielded the 29 T cell receptor beta chains listed below, sequenced in a study of cytomegalovirus exposure and HLA in healthy donors. The PCR contained 60 Vbeta and 13 Jbeta primers. TCRdb's table, derived via immunoSEQ multiplex PCR, lists solely in-frame clones and lacks some. The data include fewer than 200,000 clones; the top ten clones carry about 1.2%. The sample comprised PBMCs. These receptors were taken from a woman aged 60-70 years in good health and CMV-seronegative.

This rearrangement joins TRBV30 to TRBJ1-1, with unresolved D. This CDR3 spans 15 amino acids. CDR1 GTSNPN and CDR2 SVGIG come from the germline V gene (reference sequence). Between the trimmed V and J ends, which lost 0 bases and 7 bases, there was a span of 18 bases. The CDR3 DNA reads TGTGCCTGGAGTGTACATTTAGACCGACCGGGTGAAGCTTTCTTT. Protein sequence: CAWSVHLDRPGEAFF.

The chain has TRBV4-1 and TRBJ2-5, with D maybe TRBD2 (6 bases). The germline CDR1 and CDR2 sequences are MGHRA and YSYEKL. This CDR3 is built from 18 residues. V was clipped by 2 bases and J by 2 bases, with 21 bases between them. CDR3: CASSQNSKLAPTQETQYF. The CDR3 nucleotides are TGCGCCAGCAGCCAAAATTCAAAACTAGCCCCTACTCAAGAGACCCAGTACTTC.

J is TRBJ1-1 and V is TRBV10-1; D is perhaps TRBD1 (5 bases). This CDR3 contains 14 residues. Germline CDR1 reads WNHNN; CDR2 reads SYGVQD (reference sequence). The ends were cut back, 5 bases at V and 1 base at J, with 11 bases in the middle. CDR3 in amino acids: CASSLSGENTEAFF. CDR3 nucleotides: TGCGCCAGCAGTTTATCGGGGGAGAACACTGAAGCTTTCTTT.

The CDR3 region has the DNA TGTGCCAGCAGCCAGGGACAGGTAATGAACACTGAAGCTTTCTTT. This sequence encodes CASSQGQVMNTEAFF. J is TRBJ1-1 and V is TRBV11-2; 8 bases match TRBD1. Germline V gene data show CDR1 as SGHAT and CDR2 as FQNNGV. The CDR3 has 15 amino acids. The trim removed 5 bases at V and 0 bases at J, leaving 5 bases unmatched. The entire variable domain, with the rest obtained from reference TRBV11-2 and TRBJ1-1, is as follows: EAGVAQSPRYKIIEKRQSVAFWCNPISGHATLYWYQQILGQGPKLLIQFQNNGVVDDSQLPKDRFSAERLKGVDSTLKIQPAKLEDSAVYLCASSQGQVMNTEAFFGQGTRLTVV.

The genes are TRBV28 and TRBJ1-5; D is undetermined. Between the trimmed V and J ends, which lost 6 bases and 5 bases, there was a span of 8 bases. The CDR3 runs to 12 residues. Germline V gene sequence: CDR1 MDHEN, CDR2 SYDVKM. CDR3 protein: CASRSSDQPQHF. As DNA, the CDR3 is TGTGCCAGCAGGAGTTCGGATCAGCCCCAGCATTTT. Variable domain in full (rest from reference TRBV28 and TRBJ1-5): DVKVTQSSRYLVKRTGEKVFLECVQDMDHENMFWYRQDPGLGLRLIYFSYDVKMKEKGDIPEGYSVSREKKERFSLILESASTNQTSMYLCASRSSDQPQHFGDGTRLSIL.

This sequence joins TRBV29-1 and TRBJ2-7, with D possibly matching TRBD2 (6 bases). There are 14 residues in the CDR3. Germline lookup yields CDR1 SQVTM and CDR2 ANQGSEA. The ends were cut back, 6 bases at V and 1 base at J, with 16 bases in the middle. The CDR3 protein is CSVIWAGRSYEQYF. As DNA, the CDR3 is TGCAGCGTCATATGGGCGGGGCGGTCCTACGAGCAGTACTTC.

The chain couples TRBV11-2 to TRBJ2-3; TRBD2 might be the D (6 bases). V was shortened by 5 bases and J by 4 bases, with 19 bases between the two germline ends. This CDR3 is 16 amino acids long. Germline loops: CDR1 SGHAT, CDR2 FQNNGV. The CDR3: CASSPRQAGSADTQYF. CDR3 DNA: TGTGCCAGCAGCCCGCGCCAGGCGGGGTCCGCAGATACGCAGTATTTT.

This chain links TRBV19 with TRBJ1-2; D is ambiguous. Looked up from germline, CDR1 is LNHDA and CDR2 is SQIVND (reference sequence). This CDR3 spans 14 amino acids. Trimming pared 2 bases from V and 7 bases from J, leaving 14 bases between. The CDR3 nucleotides read TGTGCCAGTAGTATAACCCAGTACGCCGTTGGCTACACCTTC. Encoded protein: CASSITQYAVGYTF. Drawing the rest from reference TRBV19 and TRBJ1-2, the complete variable domain is DGGITQSPKYLFRKEGQNVTLSCEQNLNHDAMYWYRQDPGQGLRLIYYSQIVNDFQKGDIAEGYSVSREKKESFPLTVTSAQKNPTAFYLCASSITQYAVGYTFGSGTRLTVV.

The chain links TRBV7-3 to TRBJ2-5; 9 bases align to TRBD2. TRBJ2-7 explains the end of the DNA better; the J call may be wrong. The CDR3 is made up of 15 amino acids. Germline-derived CDR1 and CDR2 are SGHTA and FQGTGA. The CDR3 nucleotides read TGTGCCAGCAGCTCTAGCGGGGCCAGCCGAGACGAGCAGTACTTC. Encoded protein: CASSSSGASRDEQYF.

The chain couples TRBV18 to TRBJ1-1, with TRBD1 matching over 9 bases. The CDR3 runs to 13 residues. Trimming removed 4 bases from V and 4 bases from J; junction bases left unmatched: 1. Germline V gene lookup returns CDR1 KGHSH and CDR2 LQKENI. The CDR3 DNA is TGTGCCAGCTCACGGGACAGGGCCACTGAAGCTTTCTTT. Encoded protein: CASSRDRATEAFF.

The chain links TRBV4-3 to TRBJ1-1, with D perhaps TRBD1 (5 bases). CDR1 is LGHNA, CDR2 YSLEER, per germline. V gave up 4 bases and J gave up 6 bases, with 9 bases separating them. The CDR3 covers 12 residues. CDR3: CASSPGGAEAFF. CDR3 in DNA: TGCGCCAGCAGCCCCGGGGGTGCTGAAGCTTTCTTT.

This chain links TRBV10-3 with TRBJ2-7; D is perhaps TRBD2 (6 bases). V was clipped by 4 bases and J by 4 bases, with 11 bases between them. Germline V CDR1 and CDR2: ENHRY, SYGVKD. The CDR3 has 13 residues. CDR3 coding DNA: TGTGCCATCAGTGGGTCGGGAGAATACGAGCAGTACTTC. It yields the protein CAISGSGEYEQYF.

The V and J genes are TRBV18 and TRBJ1-2, with 11 nucleotides matching TRBD1. The CDR3 contains 15 residues. Germline V gene lookup returns CDR1 KGHSH and CDR2 LQKENI. The J segment lost 5 bases and the V segment lost 3 bases, leaving 5 bases of the junction unmatched. CDR3 DNA: TGTGCCAGCTCACCGGACAGGGGGCGCGGGTATGGCTACACCTTC. This translates into CASSPDRGRGYGYTF.

The rearrangement links TRBV27 to TRBJ1-2; 9 bases are shared with TRBD1. Germline V gives CDR1 MNHEY, CDR2 SMNVEV (reference sequence). V was pared by 3 bases and J by 1 base, with 0 bases of the junction left unmatched. The CDR3 loop spans 14 amino acids. DNA of the CDR3: TGTGCCAGCAGTTTGACAGGGGGTAACTATGGCTACACCTTC. It specifies CASSLTGGNYGYTF.

The chain joins TRBV7-9 to TRBJ2-5; possible D gene TRBD2, 5 bases. The germline V gene has CDR1 SEHNR and CDR2 FQNEAQ (reference sequence). The CDR3 is 15 amino acids. The V gene lost 6 bases and the J gene lost 5 bases, with 19 bases spanning the gap. CDR3 protein: CASSSFGSGEETQYF. The CDR3 DNA follows: TGTGCCAGCAGTTCATTTGGATCCGGGGAGGAGACCCAGTACTTC. Together with reference TRBV7-9 and TRBJ2-5, the CDR3 gives the full variable domain: DTGVSQNPRHKITKRGQNVTFRCDPISEHNRLYWYRQTLGQGPEFLTYFQNEAQLEKSRLLSDRFSAERPKGSFSTLEIQRTEQGDSAMYLCASSSFGSGEETQYFGPGTRLLVL.

The rearrangement links TRBV19 to TRBJ1-5; no definite D call. The CDR3 runs to 13 residues. Trimming left V 9 bases short and J 2 bases short, with 11 bases between. In germline, CDR1 is LNHDA, CDR2 SQIVND (reference sequence). CDR3 nucleotide sequence: TGTGCCAGCTCAGACTTAGGCAATCAGCCCCAGCATTTT. This translates into CASSDLGNQPQHF.

The gene calls are TRBV7-3 and TRBJ2-1, with 8 nucleotides matching TRBD2. The CDR3 contains 15 residues. The germline V gene has CDR1 SGHTA and CDR2 FQGTGA. J gave up 3 bases and V 2 bases, and 3 bases lay outside the gene matches. CDR3 region: CASSLSAGVYNEQFF. CDR3 DNA sequence: TGTGCCAGCAGCTTATCAGCGGGGGTCTACAATGAGCAGTTCTTC.

The rearrangement links TRBV5-4 to TRBJ2-3; 7 positions agree with TRBD2. With 0 bases clipped from V and 5 bases from J, the junction kept 6 bases outside the gene matches. Germline values: CDR1 SGHNT, CDR2 YYREEE (reference sequence). The CDR3 runs 15 residues. CDR3 nucleotides: TGTGCCAGCAGCTTGGATAGCGGGCCAGTAGATACGCAGTATTTT. Protein sequence: CASSLDSGPVDTQYF.

Concerning this clone itself: One junction end does not reproduce the germline sequence, and a read error may be involved. The chain links TRBV4-3 to TRBJ2-7, with 8 bases matching TRBD1. The CDR3 consists of 17 residues. Germline loops: CDR1 LGHNA, CDR2 YSLEER. The DNA for the CDR3 is TGCGCCAGCAGTCAAGATATTCGACAGGGGAGCTCCTACGAGCAGTACTTC. It translates to CASSQDIRQGSSYEQYF.

The chain is built from TRBV18 and TRBJ2-2; D might be TRBD1 (5 bases). Germline values: CDR1 KGHSH, CDR2 LQKENI. This CDR3 has 14 residues. Trimming pared 4 bases from V and 5 bases from J, leaving 11 bases between. Here the CDR3 reads CASSLEGVTGELFF. In DNA, the CDR3 is TGTGCCAGCTCACTCGAAGGGGTTACCGGGGAGCTGTTTTTT.

The chain joins TRBV29-1 to TRBJ1-1; 9 bases agree with TRBD1. CDR3 length: 13 amino acids. From germline, CDR1 is SQVTM and CDR2 ANQGSEA. Losses at the gene ends were 7 bases for V and 5 bases for J; bases not matched to a gene: 8. CDR3 DNA: TGCAGCGCCCCTGACAGGGGGGATACTGAAGCTTTCTTT. This translates into CSAPDRGDTEAFF.

The chain combines TRBV4-3 with TRBJ1-6; D call uncertain. The CDR3 is made up of 15 amino acids. V was pared by 0 bases and J by 7 bases, with 10 bases between. Per the germline V gene, CDR1 is LGHNA and CDR2 is YSLEER. The CDR3 DNA reads as TGCGCCAGCAGCCAAGAAGCAGGTTTGAATTCACCCCTCCACTTT. Translation gives CASSQEAGLNSPLHF.

This sequence joins TRBV5-1 and TRBJ1-2, with D possibly matching TRBD1 (6 bases). Deletions cut 4 bases from V and 8 bases from J, with 15 bases between. The CDR3 runs 13 residues. Germline V gene sequence: CDR1 SGHRS, CDR2 YFSETQ. The CDR3: CASSPTGTKGYTF. The DNA of the CDR3 is TGCGCCAGCAGCCCAACAGGGACGAAAGGCTACACCTTC.

The chain is built from TRBV10-3 and TRBJ1-5; TRBD1 is a possible D gene (5 bases). From germline, CDR1 is ENHRY and CDR2 SYGVKD. Trimming removed 5 bases at V and 4 bases at J, with 12 bases between. The CDR3 covers 14 residues. The CDR3 region has the DNA TGTGCCATCAGTCAACAAGGGGCGAATCAGCCCCAGCATTTT. Translating gives CAISQQGANQPQHF.

This rearrangement joins TRBV11-2 to TRBJ2-7; 14 bases line up with TRBD2. Trimming at V came to 3 bases and at J to 12 bases, leaving 4 bases not matched to a gene. The CDR3 extends over 13 amino acids. Germline CDR1 is SGHAT and CDR2 is FQNNGV. Written as DNA, the CDR3 is TGTGCCAGCAGCTTTGGACTAGCGGGAGGAATGTACTTC. Its translation is CASSFGLAGGMYF.

The V gene is TRBV7-9, the J gene TRBJ1-5; 9 bases line up with TRBD1. The CDR3 runs 16 residues. Looked up from germline, CDR1 is SEHNR and CDR2 is FQNEAQ (reference sequence). The ends lost 4 bases at V and 5 bases at J; junction bases unmatched: 9. CDR3 in DNA: TGTGCCAGCAGCTCACGACAGGGGGGGCTAGATCAGCCCCAGCATTTT. This sequence encodes CASSSRQGGLDQPQHF.

This sequence joins TRBV7-8 and TRBJ2-7, with D perhaps matching TRBD2 (6 bases). Germline CDR1 reads SGHVS; CDR2 reads FQNEAQ. The CDR3 has 15 amino acids. The germline V and J ends were trimmed by 2 bases and 5 bases, with 16 bases remaining between them. The DNA of the CDR3 is TGTGCCAGCAGCTTACCCCTAAGACTAGTCAACGAGCAGTACTTC. This sequence encodes CASSLPLRLVNEQYF.

The chain uses TRBV7-2 and TRBJ1-1; D gene uncertain. CDR1 is SGHTA, CDR2 FQGNSA, per germline. The CDR3 loop spans 13 amino acids. V was trimmed by 6 bases and J by 4 bases, leaving 12 bases between them. DNA of the CDR3: TGTGCCAGCAGTACACAACGGGGCACTGAAGCTTTCTTT. Protein sequence: CASSTQRGTEAFF.

V usage is TRBV6-5 and J usage is TRBJ1-6; D gene uncertain. Deletions cut 6 bases from V and 12 bases from J, with 15 bases between. CDR1 is MNHEY, CDR2 SVGAGI, per germline. CDR3 size: 13 residues. As DNA, the CDR3 is TGTGCCAGCAGCGCCGGGTCCAACCTACCCCTCCACTTT. This encodes CASSAGSNLPLHF.